This is a list of T cell receptor beta chains from one sample in a study of cytomegalovirus exposure and HLA in healthy donors. Measured with immunoSEQ multiplex PCR; TCRdb has only the in-frame clones, and not every one. Found here are around 190,000 clones, more than 65% of them singletons; the top ten hold roughly 3.1%. Sequencing input: PBMCs. The receptor set was obtained from a man in his forties in good health and CMV-seropositive. The conserved cysteine and the conserved F or W are not part of the CDR3 here. The order of the fields is clone size, J gene, V gene, CDR3 protein. The size of a clone is reported for some rows only, either as once, few or many, or as a class for expanded clones.

>-|TRBJ1-2|TRBV7-9
ASSFDRESYT
>once|TRBJ2-6|TRBV28
ASSLLTGGAAGANVLT
>-|TRBJ2-1|TRBV5-1
ASSLQQGGEQF
>once|TRBJ2-3|TRBV10-1
ASSELQGVSTDTQY
>-|TRBJ1-1|TRBV25-1
ASSEPWTGEDTEAF
>few|TRBJ1-6|TRBV2
ASSTGTYSPLH
>-|TRBJ1-4|TRBV7-9
ASSPGPLGTNEKLF
>-|TRBJ1-6|TRBV18
ASSQEETHSPLH
>-|TRBJ2-6|TRBV19
ASREGSGANVLT
>-|TRBJ1-6|TRBV27
ASALGRWDSPLH
>-|TRBJ1-6|TRBV7-9
ASSHSDTNSPLH
>-|TRBJ1-4|TRBV6-1
ASSGDRGWTSVNEKLF
>once|TRBJ1-3|TRBV9
ASSVAPQGYWDSSGNTIY
>-|TRBJ1-4|TRBV2
ASSGGGPTNEKLF
>-|TRBJ2-7|TRBV11-3
ASSLDPTDSDEQY
>-|TRBJ2-3|TRBV29-1
SVEGENRGPDTQY
>-|TRBJ2-3|TRBV27
ASSLLPSGGGTDTQY
>once|TRBJ2-3|TRBV29-1
SDDRVGWDTQY
>-|TRBJ2-6|TRBV28
ASSSQGPGANVLT
>-|TRBJ1-5|TRBV29-1
SVTQGTGDQPQH
>-|TRBJ1-2|TRBV6-5
ASTDRGLSGYT
>-|TRBJ1-4|TRBV28
ASSAAGEPYEKLF
>-|TRBJ2-7|TRBV6-5
AGSYLEREGYEQY
>-|TRBJ1-2|TRBV18
ASSPRDISSGGYT
>once|TRBJ1-1|TRBV10-3
AISERQGLGNTEAF
>few|TRBJ2-1|TRBV19
ASSIELAPYNEQF
>-|TRBJ1-2|TRBV7-8
ASSLGSNRGDYGYT
>-|TRBJ2-7|TRBV25-1
ASSDNRAPYEQY
>once|TRBJ2-2|TRBV7-6
ASTRTGELF
>once|TRBJ1-5|TRBV4-2
ASSQTQGVRNQPQH
>-|TRBJ2-7|TRBV4-1
ASSQGPGLPNYEQY
>-|TRBJ2-7|TRBV15
ATSTGQGSYEQY